This TCR beta chain was obtained from a study of shared clonotypes between healthy human individuals. Study-wide findings and caveats: It was only blood that was sampled, and tissue repertoires likely differ.

Trimming shortened V by 8 bases and J by 2 bases, and 12 bases separated the two germline ends. The germline CDR1 and CDR2 sequences are SEHNR and FQNEAQ (reference sequence). The CDR3 is made up of 13 amino acids. It was at deep level that the assay was run. Method: immunoSEQ multiplex PCR; TCRdb's copy keeps in-frame clones and lacks some. Among about a million clones, around four fifths were seen once, and the ten largest hold roughly 1.4%. To note about this clone: Its target is not known.

Negatively enriched CD4+ T cells were divided by CD45RA into naive and memory. This sequence joins TRBV7-9 and TRBJ1-2; the D is unclear. Source material: memory CD4+ T cells sorted from blood. Subset described: CD45RA-negative fraction. This TCR came from a man between 18 and 29 years old in good health. CDR3 sequence reads: CASGRADNYGYTF. CDR3 DNA sequence: TGTGCCAGCGGGCGGGCTGACAACTATGGCTACACCTTC.